This T cell receptor beta chain was recovered during a study of OX40 agonist ivuxolimab in advanced cancers. Some background on the complete study: Ivuxolimab, which targeted the costimulatory receptor OX40 (CD134), was an agonistic, fully human IgG2 monoclonal antibody. Intravenous ivuxolimab was administered to patients every 2 weeks at six dose levels: 0.01, 0.1, 0.3, 1.5, 3 and 10 mg/kg. Among the approximately 54 dose-escalation patients, approximately 20 had hepatocellular carcinoma, roughly 15 melanoma, 9 renal cell carcinoma and 9 head and neck cancer. In the dose-escalation cohort, more than 80% of patients were male, and the mean age was around 60 years with a range of roughly 20 to 85. Patients were allowed to have had prior anti-PD-1, anti-PD-L1 or anti-CTLA-4 therapy, and about 40% of the dose-escalation patients had been treated with checkpoint inhibitors. Partial responses were achieved by three dose-escalation patients, of whom one had hepatocellular carcinoma and two had cutaneous melanoma. The point of sequencing TCRbeta in the periphery was to test whether ivuxolimab changed TCR sequence diversity and drove clonal T-cell expansion. The paper reports the monotherapy dose-escalation portion (N of about 56 patients) of the phase I ivuxolimab trial. Broader findings and caveats from the paper: Clonal expansion of both CD4+ and CD8+ blood T cells was observed from baseline to week 6 at doses 0.1 to 3.0 mg/kg. Low levels of normalized T-cell clonal expansion were also seen in some patients who did not respond. In the 0.1-3.0 mg/kg groups, partial responders were among the patients with the lowest normalized peripheral clonal expansion, particularly in CD8+ T cells. On average, CD8+ T cells showed more expanded clones than CD4+ T cells after ivuxolimab. Which antigens the clonally expanded peripheral T cells were specific for was not determined.

V has 6 bases trimmed and J has 6 bases trimmed; junction bases matching no gene number 4. The germline V gene encodes CDR1 MDHEN and CDR2 SYDVKM. The CDR3 numbers 13 residues from cysteine through phenylalanine. Of all the DNA, just the CDR3 is kept, 39 bases in frame from base 1. Genomic DNA was isolated from the sorted cells so that the TCRbeta CDR3 region could be sequenced. The immunoSEQ Assay was used to sequence the TCRbeta CDR3 regions. TCRdb retrieved this table from immuneACCESS and kept in-frame rearrangements only. Not all clones are present; in checked studies, unresolved V genes account for under half, and no reason is known for the remainder. The sample table shows more than 40,000 clones, and 60% to 80% are seen once. The biggest ten clones account for 2% to 2.5% of the sample. With respect to this clone: The target of this receptor is not known. No much larger clone exists at a distance of one base, and base qualities are not known.

Patients with a history of autoimmune disease or receiving systemic immunosuppression were excluded from the trial. Peripheral blood for TCR sequencing was collected from all dose cohorts at baseline, on cycle 4 day 1, and on cycle 7 day 1. Samples came from an open-label, multicenter, first-in-human phase I dose-escalation trial of ivuxolimab. Adults with locally advanced or metastatic melanoma, renal cell carcinoma, hepatocellular carcinoma or head and neck squamous cell carcinoma were enrolled in the trial. Before TCR sequencing, CD4+ and CD8+ T cells were separately sorted from peripheral blood.

The rearrangement combines TRBV28 with TRBJ2-4; 8 bases in the middle match TRBD2. This clonotype was sampled from an adult with an advanced solid tumor such as melanoma, head and neck, liver or kidney cancer. Source: CD4+ or CD8+ T cells sorted from blood, taken in a trial of the OX40 agonist ivuxolimab. The CDR3 is CASRGLAGNIQYF. The DNA is TGTGCCAGCAGGGGGCTAGCGGGAAACATTCAGTACTTC.